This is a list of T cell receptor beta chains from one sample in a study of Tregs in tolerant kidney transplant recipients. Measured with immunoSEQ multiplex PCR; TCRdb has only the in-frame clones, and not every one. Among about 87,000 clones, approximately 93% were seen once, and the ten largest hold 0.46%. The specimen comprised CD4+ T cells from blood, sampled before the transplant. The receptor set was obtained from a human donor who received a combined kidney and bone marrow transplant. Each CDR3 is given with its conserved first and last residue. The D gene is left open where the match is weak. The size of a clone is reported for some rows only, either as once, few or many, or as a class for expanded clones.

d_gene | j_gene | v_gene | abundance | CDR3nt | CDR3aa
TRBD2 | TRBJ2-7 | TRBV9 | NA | TGTGCCAGCAGCGTAGAGGAGCGGGGGGCGCCCTACGAGCAGTACTTC | CASSVEERGAPYEQYF
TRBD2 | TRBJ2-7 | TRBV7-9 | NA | TGTGCCAGCAGCTATGACAGGGCGGGAGGGGCCTACGAGCAGTACTTC | CASSYDRAGGAYEQYF
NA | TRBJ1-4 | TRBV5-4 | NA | TGTGCCAGCAGCTTGGACAGGGAAAAACTGTTTTTT | CASSLDREKLFF
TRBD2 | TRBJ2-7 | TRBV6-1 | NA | TGTGCCAGCAGTGGGGGACTAGCAGCGAGCTCCTACGAGCAGTACTTC | CASSGGLAASSYEQYF
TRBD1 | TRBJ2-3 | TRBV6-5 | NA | TGTGCCAGCAGGTCGGGGGACAGGAACACAGATACGCAGTATTTT | CASRSGDRNTDTQYF
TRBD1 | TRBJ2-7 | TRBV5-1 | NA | TGCGCCAGCAGCCCGCAGGGGGCGGCTTACGAGCAGTACTTC | CASSPQGAAYEQYF
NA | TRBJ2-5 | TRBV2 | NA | TGTGCCCTCCGGGAGTCGGGGGTGAAAGAGACCCAGTACTTC | CALRESGVKETQYF
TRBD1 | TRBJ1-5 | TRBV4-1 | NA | TGCGCCAGCAGCCAAGGGGACAGGGGCAATCAGCCCCAGCATTTT | CASSQGDRGNQPQHF
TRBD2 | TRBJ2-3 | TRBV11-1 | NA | TGTGCCAGCAGCTTAGTACGGGGGGGAACGCAGTATTTT | CASSLVRGGTQYF
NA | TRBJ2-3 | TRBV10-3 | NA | TGTGCCATCAGTGAGTCGGACGGCTTAGGGGTTTCGGATACGCAGTATTTT | CAISESDGLGVSDTQYF
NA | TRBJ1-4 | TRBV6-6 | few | TGTGCCAGCAGTTACTCCCCGTCCTCAACTAATGAAAAACTGTTTTTT | CASSYSPSSTNEKLFF